Sequencing of this T cell receptor beta chain was carried out in a study of cytomegalovirus exposure and HLA in healthy donors. Turning to the study itself: The same platform was used for the 110 or so validation repertoires and the roughly 720 first-cohort repertoires, a later analysis reported. Study observations and caveats: Using the classifier, cytomegalovirus status was reportedly diagnosed with high specificity and sensitivity.

As concerns this clone: What it binds is unknown.

Some clones are missing from TCRdb's copy, which holds only in-frame ones; the method was immunoSEQ multiplex PCR. Here the sample spans 150,000 to 180,000 clones, around 83% being singletons. The roughly 120-subject validation cohort, separate from the approximately 640-subject first cohort, included the donors. The sequencing sample was made of PBMCs. The sequence was collected from a human donor in good health.

CDR3 protein: CASSLVDEQFF. DNA for the CDR3: TGTGCCAGCAGCTTAGTAGATGAGCAGTTCTTC. This chain links TRBV11-2 with TRBJ2-1; no clear D. V was clipped by 1 base and J by 8 bases, with 3 bases between them. Germline CDR1 is SGHAT and CDR2 is FQNNGV. The CDR3 is 11 amino acids. Variable domain in full (rest from reference TRBV11-2 and TRBJ2-1): EAGVAQSPRYKIIEKRQSVAFWCNPISGHATLYWYQQILGQGPKLLIQFQNNGVVDDSQLPKDRFSAERLKGVDSTLKIQPAKLEDSAVYLCASSLVDEQFFGPGTRLTVL.